The rows below give T cell receptor beta chains drawn from one sample of a study of CD8+ T cells in alopecia areata. The table came from immunoSEQ multiplex PCR; TCRdb's copy has only in-frame clones and leaves some out. The sample lists approximately 110,000 clones, around three fifths seen once, with 10% to 15% in the top ten. Sequenced here: CD8+ T cells sorted from blood, sampled at week 24, from a patient treated with tofacitinib. The receptor set was obtained from a human donor with alopecia areata. The CDR3 runs from the conserved cysteine through the conserved F or W. D genes are given only for firm matches. For some rows the clone size is stated as once, few or many, or as a class when expanded; others skip it.

V gene,clone size,D gene,J gene,CDR3 DNA,CDR3 protein
TRBV6-1,NA,NA,TRBJ1-1,TGTGCCAGCAGTTACGGGTCTGAAGCTTTCTTT,CASSYGSEAFF
TRBV2,once,TRBD1,TRBJ2-7,TGTGCCAGCGCCGGACAGGGATTCTACGAGCAGTACTTC,CASAGQGFYEQYF
TRBV15,NA,NA,TRBJ1-5,TGTGCCACCAGCAGAGAGTTTGCAGACAATCAGCCCCAGCATTTT,CATSREFADNQPQHF
TRBV29-1,few,NA,TRBJ1-6,TGCAGCGTTGAAGAAGATGGTGGTTCACCCCTCCACTTT,CSVEEDGGSPLHF
TRBV5-6,NA,NA,TRBJ2-1,TGTGCCAGCAGAGGGGACACCAACAATGAGCAGTTCTTC,CASRGDTNNEQFF
TRBV5-1,few,NA,TRBJ1-1,TGCGCCAGCAGCTTGGTCCGGGACATGAACACTGAAGCTTTCTTT,CASSLVRDMNTEAFF
TRBV13,NA,NA,TRBJ2-6,TGTGCCAGCAGCCTGCCCTCTGGGGCCAACGTCCTGACTTTC,CASSLPSGANVLTF
TRBV7-9,NA,NA,TRBJ2-3,TGTGCCAGCAGCTTAGCTCGAGGGGGGCCCACAGATACGCAGTATTTT,CASSLARGGPTDTQYF
TRBV7-9,NA,TRBD2,TRBJ2-4,TGTGCCAGCAGCTTAGGACTAGCGGTTTTAGCCAAAAACATTCAGTACTTC,CASSLGLAVLAKNIQYF
TRBV29-1,NA,NA,TRBJ2-7,TGCAGCGTTGAAGGACAGACAAAGTACGAGCAGTACTTC,CSVEGQTKYEQYF
TRBV11-2,NA,NA,TRBJ2-7,TGTGCCAGCAGCCCTCGCCCTGGAACCTACGAGCAGTACTTC,CASSPRPGTYEQYF
TRBV9,few,NA,TRBJ2-7,TGTGCCAGCAGCGTAGGGCTCGCCTACGAGCAGTACTTC,CASSVGLAYEQYF
TRBV2,NA,NA,TRBJ2-7,TGTGCCAGCAGCGTCCACGAGCAGTACTTC,CASSVHEQYF
TRBV29-1,NA,NA,TRBJ1-2,TGCAGCGTTCACTACCCAGTTTATGGCTACACCTTC,CSVHYPVYGYTF
TRBV5-1,NA,NA,TRBJ2-7,TGCGCCAGCAGCGCCGGGACTGACGAGCAGTACTTC,CASSAGTDEQYF
TRBV29-1,NA,NA,TRBJ2-3,TGCAGCGTTGGACTAGAAAGCACAGATACGCAGTATTTT,CSVGLESTDTQYF
TRBV7-8,few,TRBD2,TRBJ2-5,TGTGCCAGCAGCTTAGCGCGGCGGGGGATACAGACCCAGTACTTC,CASSLARRGIQTQYF
TRBV6-5,few,NA,TRBJ1-1,TGTGCCAGCAGTTACGGGGAGAGCACTGAAGCTTTCTTT,CASSYGESTEAFF
TRBV4-3,NA,TRBD1,TRBJ1-6,TGCGCCAGCAGCCAAGATACGGGGACAGGGGGCTCACCCCTCCACTTT,CASSQDTGTGGSPLHF
TRBV9,NA,TRBD1,TRBJ1-5,TGTGCCAGCAGCTCCACAGGGGGTCGTAACCAGCCCCAGCATTTT,CASSSTGGRNQPQHF
TRBV27,NA,NA,TRBJ1-1,TGTGCCAGCAGTTCGGGACCCTTGAACACTGAAGCTTTCTTT,CASSSGPLNTEAFF
TRBV4-3,NA,NA,TRBJ1-5,TGCGCCAGCAGCCAAGTCCGTTGGAGCAATCAGCCCCAGCATTTT,CASSQVRWSNQPQHF
TRBV15,NA,NA,TRBJ1-2,TGTGCCACCAGCAGCGTCGGGATCCCCTATGGCTACACCTTC,CATSSVGIPYGYTF
TRBV7-9,NA,NA,TRBJ1-1,TGTGCCAGCAGCCACCTTATTGGAGGGAAGGACACTGAAGCTTTCTTT,CASSHLIGGKDTEAFF
TRBV2,NA,NA,TRBJ2-3,TGTGCCAGCACCGACCCGCGACTGGGCACAGATACGCAGTATTTT,CASTDPRLGTDTQYF
TRBV7-2,few,TRBD2,TRBJ2-1,TGTGCCAGCAGCCCGGGACTATCCAATGAGCAGTTCTTC,CASSPGLSNEQFF
TRBV2,NA,NA,TRBJ2-7,TGTGCCAGCAGTGGCTGGACAGTTTCCTACGAGCAGTACTTC,CASSGWTVSYEQYF